This passage covers 20 T cell receptor beta chains from one sample sequenced in a study of technical replicates of blood from a few donors. The repertoire was sequenced with immunoSEQ multiplex PCR; TCRdb's copy has only in-frame clones and lacks some. The repertoire holds around 80,000 clones, with around nine tenths as singletons. The source material was T cells isolated from PBMCs. These receptor sequences come from a human donor in good health.

The chain recombines TRBV28 with TRBJ1-5; D possibly corresponds to TRBD1 (5 bases). V lost 5 bases and J 3 bases, leaving 8 bases between the germline ends. The CDR3 is made up of 13 amino acids. Germline loops: CDR1 MDHEN, CDR2 SYDVKM. The CDR3 nucleotides read TGTGCCAGCAGTCGACAGTTCAATCAGCCCCAGCATTTT. As protein: CASSRQFNQPQHF.

This sequence joins TRBV5-1 and TRBJ1-6; no clear D gene. The CDR3 runs 14 residues. V gave up 4 bases and J gave up 5 bases, with 10 bases separating them. Germline lookup yields CDR1 SGHRS and CDR2 YFSETQ. CDR3 bases: TGCGCCAGCAGCCCGCGAACAGATAATTCACCCCTCCACTTT. Translated, it gives CASSPRTDNSPLHF.

The V gene is TRBV6-1, the J gene TRBJ2-5; D is perhaps TRBD1 (5 bases). From germline, CDR1 is MNHNS and CDR2 SASEGT. The length of the CDR3 is 13 residues. The V end was cut by 4 bases, the J end by 6 bases, with 12 bases between. CDR3 residues: CASSGTPDQTQYF. The CDR3 DNA follows: TGTGCCAGCAGTGGGACACCCGATCAGACCCAGTACTTC.

A few counts support this clone. The chain uses TRBV9 and TRBJ1-1, with D unclear. Trimming stripped 0 bases from V and 1 base from J, with 16 bases between. CDR1 is SGDLS and CDR2 is YYNGEE in the germline V gene. CDR3 length equals 17 residues. CDR3 protein: CASSVGLYTGRNTEAFF. The CDR3 DNA sequence: TGTGCCAGCAGCGTAGGGCTTTATACGGGAAGGAACACTGAAGCTTTCTTT.

The chain is built from TRBV27 and TRBJ2-1, with D perhaps TRBD2 (7 bases). There are 14 residues in the CDR3. The germline V gene encodes CDR1 MNHEY and CDR2 SMNVEV (reference sequence). V dropped 5 bases and J dropped 2 bases, with 10 bases sitting between them. CDR3 residues: CASSREGAYNEQFF. DNA for the CDR3: TGTGCCAGCAGTAGGGAGGGGGCCTACAATGAGCAGTTCTTC.

The V call is TRBV6-1, the J call TRBJ1-6; D unresolved. V lost 5 bases and J 2 bases, leaving 10 bases between the germline ends. Per the germline V gene, CDR1 is MNHNS and CDR2 is SASEGT. CDR3 length: 15 amino acids. This CDR3 reads CASSREYPYNSPLHF. The CDR3 DNA follows: TGTGCCAGCAGTCGGGAATATCCCTATAATTCACCCCTCCACTTT.

V and J are TRBV11-3 and TRBJ2-7; 14 nucleotides match TRBD2. The V segment lost 5 bases and the J segment 2 bases; nucleotides outside the gene matches: 14. CDR1 and CDR2 (germline): SGHNT, YENEEA. CDR3 length: 19 residues. The CDR3 bases are TGTGCCAGCAGCCTTACACGGACTAGCGGGGGGCCACATCCCTACGAGCAGTACTTC. It yields the protein CASSLTRTSGGPHPYEQYF.

V and J are TRBV15 and TRBJ2-2; maybe TRBD2 (5 bases). The CDR3 is 14 residues long. Trimming took 3 bases from V and 6 from J, leaving 11 bases between them. Looked up from germline, CDR1 is LNHNV and CDR2 is YYDKDF (reference sequence). The CDR3 protein is CATSSTGNSGELFF. The CDR3 DNA reads TGTGCCACCAGCAGTACCGGGAATTCCGGGGAGCTGTTTTTT. Full variable domain (rest looked up from reference TRBV15 and TRBJ2-2): DAMVIQNPRYQVTQFGKPVTLSCSQTLNHNVMYWYQQKSSQAPKLLFHYYDKDFNNEADTPDNFQSRRPNTSFCFLDIRSPGLGDTAMYLCATSSTGNSGELFFGEGSRLTVL.

The rearrangement joins TRBV5-4 to TRBJ1-5; 9 bases fit TRBD1. Germline-derived CDR1 and CDR2 are SGHNT and YYREEE (reference sequence). V lost 3 bases to trimming and J lost 2 bases; unmatched junction nucleotides: 6. The CDR3 sequence is 16 residues long. This CDR3 is CASSSFWDRGNQPQHF. The CDR3 nucleotides read TGTGCCAGCAGCTCTTTTTGGGACAGGGGCAATCAGCCCCAGCATTTT. The whole variable domain, remainder taken from reference TRBV5-4 and TRBJ1-5, is ETGVTQSPTHLIKTRGQQVTLRCSSQSGHNTVSWYQQALGQGPQFIFQYYREEENGRGNFPPRFSGLQFPNYSSELNVNALELDDSALYLCASSSFWDRGNQPQHFGDGTRLSIL.

A single count supports this clone. The rearrangement uses TRBV28 and TRBJ1-1; D is uncertain. The CDR3 spans 12 residues. Per the germline V gene, CDR1 is MDHEN and CDR2 is SYDVKM. The V end was cut by 3 bases, the J end by 6 bases, with 8 bases between. The CDR3 DNA reads as TGTGCCAGCAGTTTCCGGTTACCTGAAGCTTTCTTT. This encodes CASSFRLPEAFF.

This chain uses TRBV29-1 with TRBJ1-4; D is uncertain. This CDR3 has 14 amino acids. The V gene's germline CDR1 is SQVTM and CDR2 ANQGSEA. Trimming left V 0 bases short and J 3 bases short, with 8 bases between. The CDR3 bases are TGCAGCGTTGAAGAAACCGGAGCTAATGAAAAACTGTTTTTT. The encoded protein is CSVEETGANEKLFF.

This chain uses TRBV30 with TRBJ1-1; no firm D call. The CDR3 runs to 16 residues. Per germline, CDR1 GTSNPN and CDR2 SVGIG (reference sequence). The ends were cut back, 0 bases at V and 0 bases at J, with 14 bases in the middle. For the CDR3, the DNA is TGTGCCTGGAGTGTAGGAGGGTCCGGCATGAACACTGAAGCTTTCTTT. It is translated as CAWSVGGSGMNTEAFF.

The genes are TRBV6-6 and TRBJ2-7, with D possibly TRBD1 on 5 matching bases. V was cut by 0 bases and J by 4 bases, with 7 bases left in between. CDR3 length: 13 residues. CDR1 and CDR2 (germline): MNHNY, SVGAGI (reference sequence). CDR3: CASSYSDRYEQYF. The DNA of the CDR3 is TGTGCCAGCAGTTACTCTGACAGATACGAGCAGTACTTC.

This clone has only one observation. The CDR3 DNA reads as TGTGCCAGCAGCCCAGGACAAGGATCTGATGAGCAGTTCTTC. Amino acids: CASSPGQGSDEQFF. The rearrangement links TRBV11-3 to TRBJ2-1, with a tentative D call TRBD1 (5 bases). The CDR3 sequence is 14 residues long. CDR1 SGHNT and CDR2 YENEEA come from the germline V gene. Trimming pared 5 bases from V and 8 bases from J, leaving 16 bases between.

The chain links TRBV30 to TRBJ2-7; TRBD1 might be the D (5 bases). Per the germline V gene, CDR1 is GTSNPN and CDR2 is SVGIG (reference sequence). The CDR3 runs to 14 residues. Trimming removed 0 bases at V and 3 bases at J, with 12 bases between. Written as DNA, the CDR3 is TGTGCCTGGAGTGTACTGGGGCAGGTCTACGAGCAGTACTTC. Translated, it gives CAWSVLGQVYEQYF.

The chain employs TRBV7-9 and TRBJ1-2; perhaps TRBD1 as D (5 bases). The ends were cut back, 6 bases at V and 6 bases at J, with 14 bases in the middle. CDR3 length equals 13 residues. The germline gives CDR1 SEHNR, CDR2 FQNEAQ (reference sequence). Here the CDR3 reads CASRDKGMDGYTF. CDR3 nucleotide sequence: TGTGCCAGCAGGGACAAAGGGATGGATGGCTACACCTTC. Supplemented by reference TRBV7-9 and TRBJ1-2, the full variable domain reads DTGVSQNPRHKITKRGQNVTFRCDPISEHNRLYWYRQTLGQGPEFLTYFQNEAQLEKSRLLSDRFSAERPKGSFSTLEIQRTEQGDSAMYLCASRDKGMDGYTFGSGTRLTVV.

The chain employs TRBV7-9 and TRBJ1-6; 11 bases fit TRBD1. Germline CDR1 is SEHNR and CDR2 is FQNEAQ (reference sequence). The CDR3 is made up of 17 amino acids. The junction had 8 bases not matched to a gene; V was cut back by 3 bases and J by 7 bases. CDR3 in amino acids: CASSFPGTGGGNSPLHF. As DNA, the CDR3 is TGTGCCAGCAGCTTTCCCGGGACAGGGGGAGGAAATTCACCCCTCCACTTT.

The CDR3 DNA reads TGCGCCAGCAGCCAAATCGTCGGGATTTCCACAGATACGCAGTATTTT. Translated, it gives CASSQIVGISTDTQYF. The gene calls are TRBV4-1 and TRBJ2-3; D perhaps matches TRBD2 (5 bases). V was trimmed by 2 bases and J by 2 bases, leaving 14 bases between them. CDR1 and CDR2 from the germline V gene are MGHRA and YSYEKL. This CDR3 is 16 amino acids long.

The chain is built from TRBV4-1 and TRBJ2-4; D is possibly TRBD1 (7 bases). Trimming shortened V by 1 base and J by 0 bases, and 16 bases separated the two germline ends. CDR3 length: 18 residues. Per the germline V gene, CDR1 is MGHRA and CDR2 is YSYEKL. The CDR3 loop reads CASSQGRQGLRAKNIQYF. The CDR3 nucleotides are TGCGCCAGCAGCCAAGGGAGACAGGGACTGAGAGCCAAAAACATTCAGTACTTC.

A single count supports this clone. The chain carries TRBV5-6 and TRBJ2-1, with D possibly being TRBD1 (6 bases). This CDR3 contains 16 residues. In germline, CDR1 is SGHDT, CDR2 YYEEEE. Trimming took 5 bases from V and 5 from J, leaving 20 bases between them. The CDR3 region is CASRTTGSGLNNEQFF. DNA of the CDR3: TGTGCCAGCAGAACTACAGGGTCCGGCTTAAACAATGAGCAGTTCTTC.